These T cell receptor beta chains were read from a single sample in a study of control samples from healthy donors and cancer patients. Assay: immunoSEQ multiplex PCR; the TCRdb copy retains only in-frame clones and omits some. The table shows some 130,000 clones, with more than 85% occurring only once. Sequencing was carried out using blood. These receptors were collected from a young man in good health. CDR3s include the opening cysteine and the closing phenylalanine or tryptophan. Fields, in order: V gene, J gene, CDR3 protein.

V gene: TRBV2; J gene: TRBJ2-6; CDR3 protein: CASSERRGGSGANVLTF
V gene: TRBV10-3; J gene: TRBJ1-2; CDR3 protein: CAISTGAGYTF
V gene: TRBV5-1; J gene: TRBJ1-3; CDR3 protein: CASSPRTGSGNTIYF
V gene: TRBV11-2; J gene: TRBJ2-5; CDR3 protein: CASSFLLAGQETQYF
V gene: TRBV18; J gene: TRBJ1-2; CDR3 protein: CASSPLTVRGYTF
V gene: TRBV18; J gene: TRBJ1-5; CDR3 protein: CASSPGTGGTGQPQHF
V gene: TRBV30; J gene: TRBJ1-6; CDR3 protein: CAWSVGQGDNSPLHF
V gene: TRBV6-5; J gene: TRBJ2-7; CDR3 protein: CASTPGDSSYEQYF
V gene: TRBV5-4; J gene: TRBJ2-5; CDR3 protein: CASSLPGETQYF
V gene: TRBV20-1; J gene: TRBJ1-2; CDR3 protein: CSARGEGYTF
V gene: TRBV6-6; J gene: TRBJ1-2; CDR3 protein: CASSLLSEPGYTF
V gene: TRBV4-2; J gene: TRBJ2-3; CDR3 protein: CASSQGNSGPTDTQYF
V gene: TRBV9; J gene: TRBJ1-1; CDR3 protein: CASSPGQGGTEAFF
V gene: TRBV10-1; J gene: TRBJ1-6; CDR3 protein: CASSEVAGNNSPLHF
V gene: TRBV4-1; J gene: TRBJ2-7; CDR3 protein: CASSFRTGSFSGEQYF
V gene: TRBV10-3; J gene: TRBJ1-5; CDR3 protein: CAISESLLADPNQPQHF
V gene: TRBV15; J gene: TRBJ2-5; CDR3 protein: CATSSVGTEETQYF
V gene: TRBV27; J gene: TRBJ2-7; CDR3 protein: CASSLTLGNYEQYF
V gene: TRBV11-2; J gene: TRBJ1-2; CDR3 protein: CASSRSLRAGYTF
V gene: TRBV7-9; J gene: TRBJ1-1; CDR3 protein: CASNGRTEEAFF
V gene: TRBV9; J gene: TRBJ2-3; CDR3 protein: CASSPRAGGPSDTQYF
V gene: TRBV6-6; J gene: TRBJ1-5; CDR3 protein: CASSWAGGNQPQHF
V gene: TRBV7-9; J gene: TRBJ1-1; CDR3 protein: CASARQEGGTEAFF